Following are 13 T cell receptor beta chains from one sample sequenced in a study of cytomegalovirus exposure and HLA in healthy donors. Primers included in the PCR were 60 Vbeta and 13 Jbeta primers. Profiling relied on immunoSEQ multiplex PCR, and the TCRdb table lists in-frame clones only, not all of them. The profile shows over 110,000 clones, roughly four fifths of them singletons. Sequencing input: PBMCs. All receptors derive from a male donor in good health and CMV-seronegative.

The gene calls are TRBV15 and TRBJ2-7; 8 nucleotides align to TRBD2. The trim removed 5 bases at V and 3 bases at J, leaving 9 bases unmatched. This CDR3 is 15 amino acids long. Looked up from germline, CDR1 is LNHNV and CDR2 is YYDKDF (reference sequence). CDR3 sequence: CATSPSGLAGYEQYF. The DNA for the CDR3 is TGTGCCACCAGCCCTAGTGGGCTAGCGGGCTACGAGCAGTACTTC.

The CDR3 spells CAWSLSARGEQFF. The CDR3 DNA reads as TGTGCCTGGAGTTTGTCCGCTCGCGGCGAGCAGTTCTTC. V is TRBV30 and J is TRBJ2-1; D remains unclear. The V end lost 2 bases, the J end lost 10 bases, and 15 bases lay between the germline ends. Looked up from germline, CDR1 is GTSNPN and CDR2 is SVGIG (reference sequence). The length of the CDR3 is 13 residues.

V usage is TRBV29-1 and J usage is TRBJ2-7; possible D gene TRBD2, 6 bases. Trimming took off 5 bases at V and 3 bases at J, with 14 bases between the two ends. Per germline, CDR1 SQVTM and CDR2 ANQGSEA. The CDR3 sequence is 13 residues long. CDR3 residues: CSVYGTEGYEQYF. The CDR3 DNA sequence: TGCAGCGTTTACGGGACGGAGGGCTACGAGCAGTACTTC.

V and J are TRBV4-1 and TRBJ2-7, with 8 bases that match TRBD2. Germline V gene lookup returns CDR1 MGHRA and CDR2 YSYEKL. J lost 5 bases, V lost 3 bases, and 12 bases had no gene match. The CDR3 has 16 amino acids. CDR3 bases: TGCGCCAGCAGCCATCCAGGACTAGCCTTAGGGGACGAGCAGTACTTC. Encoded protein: CASSHPGLALGDEQYF.

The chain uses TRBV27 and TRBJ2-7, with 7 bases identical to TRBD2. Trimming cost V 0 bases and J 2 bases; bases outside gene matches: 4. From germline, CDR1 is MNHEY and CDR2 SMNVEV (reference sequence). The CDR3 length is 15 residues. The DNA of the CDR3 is TGTGCCAGCAGTTTATCGCGGGGGACCCCCTACGAGCAGTACTTC. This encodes CASSLSRGTPYEQYF.

The CDR3 region has the DNA TGTGCCAGTAGTGCAGGGCCGTCCACTGAAGCTTTCTTT. Encoded protein: CASSAGPSTEAFF. The chain has TRBV19 and TRBJ1-1; a weak D match, TRBD1 (5 bases). Germline values: CDR1 LNHDA, CDR2 SQIVND (reference sequence). The V end was cut by 5 bases, the J end by 4 bases, with 11 bases between. CDR3 length: 13 amino acids.

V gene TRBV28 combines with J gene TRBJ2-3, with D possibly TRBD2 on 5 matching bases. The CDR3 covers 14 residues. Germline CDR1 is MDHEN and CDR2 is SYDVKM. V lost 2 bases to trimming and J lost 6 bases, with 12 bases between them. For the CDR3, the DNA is TGTGCCAGCAGTTTAAGGCGGGTGGACGATACGCAGTATTTT. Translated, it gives CASSLRRVDDTQYF.

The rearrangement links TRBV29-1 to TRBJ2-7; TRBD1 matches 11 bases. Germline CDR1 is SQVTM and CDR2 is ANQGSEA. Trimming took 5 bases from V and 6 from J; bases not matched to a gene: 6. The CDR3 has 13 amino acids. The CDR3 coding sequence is TGCAGCGTTCGGGACAGGGGGGTCGGCGAGCAGTACTTC. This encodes CSVRDRGVGEQYF.

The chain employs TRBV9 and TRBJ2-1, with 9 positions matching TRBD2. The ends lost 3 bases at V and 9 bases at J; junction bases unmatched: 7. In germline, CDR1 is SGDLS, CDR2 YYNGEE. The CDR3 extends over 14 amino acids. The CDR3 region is CASSGGSSGIEQFF. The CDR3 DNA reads TGTGCCAGCAGCGGGGGGTCTAGCGGGATTGAGCAGTTCTTC.

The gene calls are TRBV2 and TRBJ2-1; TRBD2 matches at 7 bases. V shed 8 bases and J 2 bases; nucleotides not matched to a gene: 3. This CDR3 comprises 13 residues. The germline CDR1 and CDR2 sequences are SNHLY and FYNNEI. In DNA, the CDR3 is TGTGCCAGCGGGGGGGAGACCTACAATGAGCAGTTCTTC. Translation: CASGGETYNEQFF.

Here the CDR3 reads CASSYSPAASGNTIYF. The DNA for the CDR3 is TGTGCCAGCAGTTACTCCCCTGCGGCCTCTGGAAACACCATATATTTT. V gene TRBV6-5 combines with J gene TRBJ1-3; D is ambiguous. Germline values: CDR1 MNHEY, CDR2 SVGAGI. V shed 0 bases and J shed 0 bases, with 9 bases lying between them. This CDR3 is built from 16 residues.

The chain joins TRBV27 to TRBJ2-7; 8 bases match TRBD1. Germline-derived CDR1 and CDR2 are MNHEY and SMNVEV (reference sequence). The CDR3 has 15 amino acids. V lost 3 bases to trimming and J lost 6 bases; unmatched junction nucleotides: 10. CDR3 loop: CASSFSGQGKGEQYF. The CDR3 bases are TGTGCCAGCAGTTTTAGCGGACAGGGAAAGGGCGAGCAGTACTTC.

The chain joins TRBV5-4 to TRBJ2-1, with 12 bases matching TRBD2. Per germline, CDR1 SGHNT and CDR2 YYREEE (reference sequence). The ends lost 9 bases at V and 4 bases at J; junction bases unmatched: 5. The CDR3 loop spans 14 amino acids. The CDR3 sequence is CAMTLAGGYNEQFF. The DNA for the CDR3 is TGTGCCATGACCCTAGCGGGAGGGTACAATGAGCAGTTCTTC.